These T cell receptor beta chains were read from a single sample in a study of cytomegalovirus exposure and HLA in healthy donors. Clones were read by immunoSEQ multiplex PCR, and TCRdb kept only the in-frame ones, dropping some. The table shows about 130,000 clones, with approximately 82% occurring only once. The source material was PBMCs. The receptors were sampled from a man aged 45-65 years in good health and CMV-seronegative. Each CDR3 is given with its conserved first and last residue. A D gene is named only where the DNA matches it firmly. A row's size may be missing; if present it is once, few, many or a size class.

TRBJ2-5	TRBD1	TRBV4-2	-	CASSHGQGAETQYF	TGTGCCAGCAGCCATGGACAGGGGGCAGAGACCCAGTACTTC
TRBJ2-3	TRBD2	TRBV18	-	CASSPPGRDWGTQYF	TGTGCCAGCTCACCACCGGGGAGGGACTGGGGTACGCAGTATTTT
TRBJ2-7	-	TRBV6-5	-	CASSYSGFSYEQYF	TGTGCCAGCAGTTACTCCGGTTTCTCCTACGAGCAGTACTTC
TRBJ2-7	-	TRBV4-1	-	CASSQQRLSYEQYF	TGCGCCAGCAGTCAACAGCGGCTTTCCTACGAGCAGTACTTC
TRBJ2-3	-	TRBV5-1	-	CASSLGGGSTDTQYF	TGCGCCAGCAGCTTGGGTGGCGGGAGCACAGATACGCAGTATTTT
TRBJ1-2	-	TRBV7-8	-	CASSPLGSSYGYTF	TGTGCCAGCAGCCCATTGGGCAGTTCCTATGGCTACACCTTC
TRBJ2-3	-	TRBV6-5	-	CASSYSGGESTDTQYF	TGTGCCAGCAGTTACTCTGGCGGGGAAAGCACAGATACGCAGTATTTT
TRBJ1-6	TRBD1	TRBV5-4	few	CASSLFSGTVRFSPLHF	TGTGCCAGCAGCTTGTTTTCCGGGACAGTGAGATTCTCACCCCTCCACTTT
TRBJ1-6	-	TRBV27	-	CASSFGGGVGYNSPLHF	TGTGCCAGCAGTTTTGGTGGGGGGGTTGGCTATAATTCACCCCTCCACTTT
TRBJ2-7	TRBD1	TRBV19	-	CASSLGQGLSYEQYF	TGTGCCAGTAGTCTCGGACAGGGGTTATCCTACGAGCAGTACTTC